The 19 T cell receptor beta chains below all came from one sample that was sequenced in a study of response to subunit inactivated influenza vaccine. From the RT-PCR reads, TCRdb called clonotypes with MiXCR, one entry per CDR3 protein. The repertoire consists of over 150,000 distinct CDR3 sequences, with approximately 10% occurring once and the leading ten covering 9.5% to 15%. The sample here was non-naive T cells sorted from PBMCs, taken more than 35 days after vaccination. These receptors came from a man aged 45-60 years who received an inactivated influenza vaccine.

The V call is TRBV6-1, the J call TRBJ2-7; D is possibly TRBD1 or TRBD2 (5 bases each). Trimming took 2 bases from V and 6 from J, leaving 14 bases between them. Germline V lookup: CDR1 MNHNS, CDR2 SASEGT. The CDR3 has 14 residues. The CDR3, as DNA: TGTGCCAGCAGTGAAAACCGGGACGCAGTCGAGCAGTACTTC. It codes for CASSENRDAVEQYF.

The chain uses TRBV20-1 and TRBJ2-3; maybe TRBD1 (5 bases). The CDR3 loop spans 16 amino acids. Trimming left V 1 base short and J 0 bases short, with 14 bases between. CDR1 is DFQATT, CDR2 SNEGSKA, per germline (reference sequence). CDR3 region: CSARGGQWRSTDTQYF. The DNA of the CDR3 is TGCAGTGCTAGAGGGGGCCAGTGGCGGAGCACAGATACGCAGTATTTT.

This clonotype was seen more than once but under ten times. V is TRBV4-2 and J is TRBJ2-3; 7 nucleotides agree with TRBD2. Looked up from germline, CDR1 is LGHNA and CDR2 is YNFKEQ. This CDR3 region has 15 residues. V lost 2 bases, J lost 6 bases, and 8 bases stayed unmatched. CDR3 nucleotide sequence: TGTGCCAGCAGCCAACGTGGGAGGGGAACGGATACGCAGTATTTT. This gives the protein CASSQRGRGTDTQYF.

The chain joins TRBV20-1 to TRBJ2-4; D is undetermined. V was cut by 7 bases and J by 2 bases, with 12 bases left in between. Germline CDR1 reads DFQATT; CDR2 reads SNEGSKA (reference sequence). The CDR3 contains 13 residues. The CDR3: CSVSPRTKNIQYF. The CDR3 DNA reads TGCAGTGTTAGCCCCCGAACCAAAAACATTCAGTACTTC.

The chain uses TRBV27 and TRBJ2-3; perhaps TRBD2 as D (7 bases). V was pared by 3 bases and J by 0 bases, with 13 bases between. The CDR3 runs to 16 residues. Looked up from germline, CDR1 is MNHEY and CDR2 is SMNVEV (reference sequence). CDR3 amino acids: CASSLGGLRSTDTQYF. In DNA form, the CDR3 reads TGTGCCAGCAGTTTGGGGGGGCTGCGGAGCACAGATACGCAGTATTTT.

This clonotype was observed many times. This rearrangement joins TRBV5-1 to TRBJ2-7; D is uncertain. CDR1 and CDR2 (germline): SGHRS, YFSETQ. This CDR3 comprises 12 residues. The V and J ends lost 3 bases and 2 bases respectively, with 6 bases between them. CDR3 amino acids: CASSSHPYEQYF. The DNA of the CDR3 is TGCGCCAGCAGCTCCCACCCCTACGAGCAGTACTTC.

This clonotype has at least ten counts. The chain links TRBV20-1 to TRBJ2-3; 7 positions match TRBD2. Unmatched junction bases numbered 7, after V lost 6 bases and J lost 1 base. Germline assignment: CDR1 DFQATT and CDR2 SNEGSKA (reference sequence). CDR3 length equals 14 residues. The chain's CDR3 is CSALGGGRTDTQYF. The CDR3 DNA follows: TGCAGTGCCCTAGGCGGGGGTCGCACAGATACGCAGTATTTT.

This clonotype has at least ten counts. This chain connects TRBV12-3 or TRBV12-4 to TRBJ1-1; D is unresolved. This CDR3 is built from 13 residues. Trimming cost V 4 bases and J 4 bases, with 10 bases left between them. The DNA for the CDR3 is TGTGCCAGCAGTTCCCAAGAGGGCACTGAAGCTTTCTTT. This translates into CASSSQEGTEAFF.

The sample holds many counts of this clonotype. Here the CDR3 reads CSARQETQYF. The DNA for the CDR3 is TGCAGTGCTAGGCAAGAGACCCAGTACTTC. This chain uses TRBV20-1 with TRBJ2-5; no clear D gene. Trimming removed 3 bases at V and 2 bases at J, with 1 base between. Looked up from germline, CDR1 is DFQATT and CDR2 is SNEGSKA (reference sequence). The length of the CDR3 is 10 residues.

The gene calls are TRBV2 and TRBJ1-1; 7 bases are shared with TRBD1. The V gene's germline CDR1 is SNHLY and CDR2 FYNNEI. After removal of 10 bases from V and 1 base from J, the junction contained 12 bases not matched to a gene. The CDR3 has 15 residues. Here the CDR3 DNA reads TGTGCCACCACTAGTAGCGGGACAGAGAACACTGAAGCTTTCTTT. It specifies CATTSSGTENTEAFF.

V usage is TRBV2 and J usage is TRBJ2-1; TRBD2 is a possible D gene (6 bases). V was pared by 4 bases and J by 3 bases, with 10 bases between. The CDR3 extends over 14 amino acids. Germline V gene sequence: CDR1 SNHLY, CDR2 FYNNEI. Written as DNA, the CDR3 is TGTGCCAGCAGTGCGGAGCGGGTCTACAATGAGCAGTTCTTC. Translated, it gives CASSAERVYNEQFF.

This clonotype was seen many times. The rearrangement joins TRBV7-8 to TRBJ2-1, with unresolved D. CDR3 size: 14 residues. CDR1 is SGHVS, CDR2 FQNEAQ, per germline. V lost 1 base to trimming and J lost 9 bases, with 13 bases between them. CDR3 coding DNA: TGTGCCAGCAGCTTAGGGCCCATTGGAAGTGAGCAGTTCTTC. This codes for CASSLGPIGSEQFF.

The V and J genes are TRBV20-1 and TRBJ2-7, with unresolved D. The CDR3 length is 10 residues. Trimming stripped 5 bases from V and 3 bases from J, with 5 bases between. Germline loops: CDR1 DFQATT, CDR2 SNEGSKA (reference sequence). The CDR3 spells CSAANYEQYF. CDR3 coding DNA: TGCAGTGCTGCCAACTACGAGCAGTACTTC.

The rearrangement uses TRBV5-6 and TRBJ1-3, with unresolved D. Germline CDR1 is SGHDT and CDR2 is YYEEEE. The CDR3 loop spans 16 amino acids. Between the trimmed V and J ends, which lost 0 bases and 1 base, there was a span of 11 bases. The CDR3 bases are TGTGCCAGCAGCTTGGGTCGACCCCTTTCTGGAAACACCATATATTTT. Residues: CASSLGRPLSGNTIYF.

The V and J genes are TRBV6-5 and TRBJ2-2; possible D gene TRBD2, 5 bases. V was shortened by 2 bases and J by 1 base, with 17 bases between the two germline ends. Germline CDR1 is MNHEY and CDR2 is SVGAGI. The CDR3 totals 18 residues. CDR3 residues: CASSYATWETQNTGELFF. The DNA for the CDR3 is TGTGCCAGCAGTTACGCGACCTGGGAGACACAGAACACCGGGGAGCTGTTTTTT.

There are many counts of this clonotype. The V and J genes are TRBV24-1 and TRBJ1-1; 10 bases map to TRBD1. V lost 2 bases to trimming and J lost 2 bases; unmatched junction nucleotides: 4. Germline values: CDR1 KGHDR, CDR2 SFDVKD. This CDR3 is built from 16 residues. CDR3 sequence: CATSDSRQGANTEAFF. DNA of the CDR3: TGTGCCACCAGTGATTCCCGACAGGGGGCAAACACTGAAGCTTTCTTT.

This clonotype was seen a few times. The DNA for the CDR3 is TGTGCCTTCAGTTTTGGGCTAGCGGGATCGTCAGACACCGGGGAGCTGTTTTTT. Translating gives CAFSFGLAGSSDTGELFF. This sequence joins TRBV2 and TRBJ2-2, with 9 bases aligning to TRBD2. The J segment lost 3 bases and the V segment lost 11 bases, leaving 19 bases of the junction unmatched. This CDR3 is 18 amino acids long. The germline V gene has CDR1 SNHLY and CDR2 FYNNEI.

This clonotype was detected a few times. The chain is built from TRBV4-3 and TRBJ2-3; D unresolved. The CDR3 covers 14 residues. V lost 0 bases and J 6 bases, leaving 10 bases between the germline ends. Germline CDR1 is LGHNA and CDR2 is YSLEER. The CDR3: CASSQEPQRDTQYF. CDR3 DNA sequence: TGCGCCAGCAGCCAAGAACCCCAGAGGGATACGCAGTATTTT.

J is TRBJ2-3 and V is TRBV7-3; possibly TRBD2 for D (6 bases). CDR1 SGHTA and CDR2 FQGTGA come from the germline V gene. The CDR3 runs to 14 residues. V was trimmed by 5 bases and J by 2 bases, leaving 11 bases between them. DNA for the CDR3: TGTGCCAGCAGCCAACTAGCCGTCACAGATACGCAGTATTTT. Its protein is CASSQLAVTDTQYF.